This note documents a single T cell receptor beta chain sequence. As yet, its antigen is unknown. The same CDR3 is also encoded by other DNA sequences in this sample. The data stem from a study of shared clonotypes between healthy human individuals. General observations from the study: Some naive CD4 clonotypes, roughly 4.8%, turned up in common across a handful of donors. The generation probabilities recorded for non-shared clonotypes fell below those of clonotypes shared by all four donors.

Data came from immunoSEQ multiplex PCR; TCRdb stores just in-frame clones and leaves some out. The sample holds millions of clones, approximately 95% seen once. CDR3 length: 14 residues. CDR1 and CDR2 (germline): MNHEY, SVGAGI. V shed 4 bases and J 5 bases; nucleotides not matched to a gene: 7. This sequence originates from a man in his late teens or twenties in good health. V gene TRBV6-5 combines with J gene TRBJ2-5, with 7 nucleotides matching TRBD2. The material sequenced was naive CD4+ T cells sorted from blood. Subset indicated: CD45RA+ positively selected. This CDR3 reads CASSSGLPGETQYF. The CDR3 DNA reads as TGTGCCAGCAGTTCGGGACTACCGGGGGAGACCCAGTACTTC.